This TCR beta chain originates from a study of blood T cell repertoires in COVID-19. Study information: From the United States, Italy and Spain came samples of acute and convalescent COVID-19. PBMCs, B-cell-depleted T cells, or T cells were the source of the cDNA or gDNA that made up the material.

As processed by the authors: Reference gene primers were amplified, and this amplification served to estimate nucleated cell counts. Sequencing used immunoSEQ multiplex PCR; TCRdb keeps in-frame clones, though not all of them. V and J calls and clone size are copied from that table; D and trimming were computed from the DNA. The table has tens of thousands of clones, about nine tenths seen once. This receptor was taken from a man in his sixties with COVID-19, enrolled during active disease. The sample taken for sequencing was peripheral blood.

The CDR3 here is CASSRNREGTEAFF. The CDR3 nucleotides are TGCGCCAGCAGCCGAAACAGGGAGGGAACTGAAGCTTTCTTT. The genes are TRBV10-1 and TRBJ1-1, with D possibly TRBD1 on 6 matching bases. Trimming shortened V by 6 bases and J by 5 bases, and 16 bases separated the two germline ends. The CDR3 contains 14 residues. Germline values: CDR1 WNHNN, CDR2 SYGVQD (reference sequence).